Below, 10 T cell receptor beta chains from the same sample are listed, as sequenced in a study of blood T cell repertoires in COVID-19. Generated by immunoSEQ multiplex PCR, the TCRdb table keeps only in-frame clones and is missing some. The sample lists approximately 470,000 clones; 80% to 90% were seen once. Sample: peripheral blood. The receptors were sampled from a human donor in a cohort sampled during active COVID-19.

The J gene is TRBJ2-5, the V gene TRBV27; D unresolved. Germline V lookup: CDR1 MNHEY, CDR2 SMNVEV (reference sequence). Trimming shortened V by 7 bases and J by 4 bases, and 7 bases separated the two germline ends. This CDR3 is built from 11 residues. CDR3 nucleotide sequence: TGTGCCAGCAACTTTATAGAGACCCAGTACTTC. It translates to CASNFIETQYF.

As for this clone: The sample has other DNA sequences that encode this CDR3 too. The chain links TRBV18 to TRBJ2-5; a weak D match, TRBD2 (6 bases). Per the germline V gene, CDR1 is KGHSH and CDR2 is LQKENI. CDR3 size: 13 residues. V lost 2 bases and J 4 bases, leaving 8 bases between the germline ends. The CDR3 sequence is CASSPGGGETQYF. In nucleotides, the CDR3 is TGTGCCAGCTCACCAGGGGGAGGAGAGACCCAGTACTTC.

CDR3 loop: CASTPTGNYGYTF. The CDR3 nucleotides read TGTGCCAGCACCCCCACAGGAAACTATGGCTACACCTTC. The genes are TRBV25-1 and TRBJ1-2, with a possible D match to TRBD1 (5 bases). The germline V and J ends were trimmed by 7 bases and 2 bases, with 11 bases remaining between them. Germline loops: CDR1 MGHDK, CDR2 SYGVNS. The CDR3 has 13 amino acids.

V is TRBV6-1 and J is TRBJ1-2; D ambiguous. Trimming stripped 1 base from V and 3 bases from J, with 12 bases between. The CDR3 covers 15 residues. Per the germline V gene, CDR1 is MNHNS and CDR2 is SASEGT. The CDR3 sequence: CASSEVEADYYGYTF. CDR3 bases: TGTGCCAGCAGTGAAGTGGAAGCGGACTACTATGGCTACACCTTC.

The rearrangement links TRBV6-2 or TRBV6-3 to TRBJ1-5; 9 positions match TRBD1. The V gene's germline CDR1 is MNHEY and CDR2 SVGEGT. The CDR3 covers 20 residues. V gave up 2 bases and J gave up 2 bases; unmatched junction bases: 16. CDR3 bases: TGTGCCAGCAGTTACAGATCGCCCGGGACAGGGTCAGGAGGCAATCAGCCCCAGCATTTT. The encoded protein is CASSYRSPGTGSGGNQPQHF.

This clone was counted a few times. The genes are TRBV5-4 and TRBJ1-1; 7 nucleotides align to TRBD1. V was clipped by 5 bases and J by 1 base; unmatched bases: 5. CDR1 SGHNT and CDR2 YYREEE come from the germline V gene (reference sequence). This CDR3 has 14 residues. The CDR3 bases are TGTGCCAGCAGTCCAGGGGGATCGAACACTGAAGCTTTCTTT. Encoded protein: CASSPGGSNTEAFF. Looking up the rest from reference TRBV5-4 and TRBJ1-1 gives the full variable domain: ETGVTQSPTHLIKTRGQQVTLRCSSQSGHNTVSWYQQALGQGPQFIFQYYREEENGRGNFPPRFSGLQFPNYSSELNVNALELDDSALYLCASSPGGSNTEAFFGQGTRLTVV.

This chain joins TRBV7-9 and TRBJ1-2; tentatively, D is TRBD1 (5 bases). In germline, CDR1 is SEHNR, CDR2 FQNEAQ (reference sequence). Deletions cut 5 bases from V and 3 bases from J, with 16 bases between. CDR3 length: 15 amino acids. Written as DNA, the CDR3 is TGTGCCAGCAGCCCCCGACGGGGGGACTACTATGGCTACACCTTC. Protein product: CASSPRRGDYYGYTF. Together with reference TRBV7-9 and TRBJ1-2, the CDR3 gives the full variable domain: DTGVSQNPRHKITKRGQNVTFRCDPISEHNRLYWYRQTLGQGPEFLTYFQNEAQLEKSRLLSDRFSAERPKGSFSTLEIQRTEQGDSAMYLCASSPRRGDYYGYTFGSGTRLTVV.

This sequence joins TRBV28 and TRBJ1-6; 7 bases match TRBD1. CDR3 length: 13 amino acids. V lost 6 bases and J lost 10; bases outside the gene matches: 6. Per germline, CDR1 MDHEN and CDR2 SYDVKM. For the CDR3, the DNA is TGTGCCAGCAGCCCAGGGGGACGATCACCCCTCCACTTT. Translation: CASSPGGRSPLHF.

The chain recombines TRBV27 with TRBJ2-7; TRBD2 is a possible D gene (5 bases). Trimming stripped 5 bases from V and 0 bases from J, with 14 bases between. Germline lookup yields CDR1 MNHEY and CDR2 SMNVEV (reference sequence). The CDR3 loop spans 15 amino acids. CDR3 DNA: TGTGCCAGCAGTCCCTTTGGACTGTCCTCCTACGAGCAGTACTTC. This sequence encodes CASSPFGLSSYEQYF.

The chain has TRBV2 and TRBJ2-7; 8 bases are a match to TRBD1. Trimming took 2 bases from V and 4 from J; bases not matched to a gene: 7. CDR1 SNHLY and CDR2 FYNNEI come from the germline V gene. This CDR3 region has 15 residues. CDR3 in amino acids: CASSERTGGTYEQYF. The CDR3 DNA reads TGTGCCAGCAGTGAAAGAACAGGGGGAACTTACGAGCAGTACTTC.